The 25 T cell receptor beta chains listed next were all sequenced from one sample in a study of T cells expressing NK-cell markers. TCRdb reworked the 5' RACE reads into one entry per CDR3 protein, no DNA. The sample's table shows roughly 170,000 distinct CDR3 sequences. The specimen sequenced was blood T cells: a sorted CD56 or NKG2C T cell subset, CD4+ or CD8+ T cells, or bulk PBMC T cells (not recorded which). These receptors originate from a woman aged 18-70 years in good health.

This chain connects TRBV19 to TRBJ2-1; the TCRdb call, TRBD1, lacks DNA for checking. The CDR3 runs 13 residues. Germline CDR1 reads LNHDA; CDR2 reads SQIVND (reference sequence). CDR3 residues: CASRRDHGDEQFF.

The chain employs TRBV10-3 and TRBJ2-3; the TRBD1 assignment by TCRdb is unverifiable without DNA. Germline V CDR1 and CDR2: ENHRY, SYGVKD. The CDR3 spans 13 residues. The CDR3 protein is CAIRGQDTDTQYF.

The rearrangement links TRBV3-1 to TRBJ1-6; TCRdb returns TRBD1, unconfirmable since there is no DNA. The length of the CDR3 is 13 residues. CDR1 is LGHDT, CDR2 YNNKEL, per germline (reference sequence). The CDR3: CATGSRGNSPLHF.

This chain connects TRBV5-1 to TRBJ1-1; absent DNA, TCRdb's TRBD1 call cannot be checked. Germline lookup yields CDR1 SGHRS and CDR2 YFSETQ. The length of the CDR3 is 16 residues. CDR3 sequence reads: CASSSGQTLGNTEAFF.

J is TRBJ2-2 and V is TRBV6-1. The CDR3 consists of 13 residues. CDR1 is MNHNS, CDR2 SASEGT, per germline. CDR3 sequence: CASRRQNTGELFF.

The chain has TRBV7-8 and TRBJ1-6; TCRdb outputs TRBD1, but without DNA this stays unchecked. Germline assignment: CDR1 SGHVS and CDR2 FQNEAQ. The CDR3 sequence is 14 residues long. The CDR3 reads CASRAMTDNSPLHF.

This chain uses TRBV20-1 with TRBJ2-3; there is no DNA to check the TCRdb D call of TRBD2. This CDR3 spans 18 amino acids. In germline, CDR1 is DFQATT, CDR2 SNEGSKA (reference sequence). The CDR3 reads CSAPKGRLAGGPRDTQYF.

V usage is TRBV2 and J usage is TRBJ2-5. This CDR3 contains 14 residues. Germline V lookup: CDR1 SNHLY, CDR2 FYNNEI. The CDR3 is CASSGGGNQETQYF.

This chain connects TRBV25-1 to TRBJ1-4; TCRdb indicates TRBD1, and absent DNA this call remains unverified. The CDR3 extends over 15 amino acids. The germline gives CDR1 MGHDK, CDR2 SYGVNS. The CDR3 spells CASSHHAGANEKLFF.

The rearrangement joins TRBV30 to TRBJ1-1; TCRdb returns TRBD1, unconfirmable since there is no DNA. The CDR3 runs to 15 residues. The V gene's germline CDR1 is GTSNPN and CDR2 SVGIG (reference sequence). CDR3: CAWSEAPGLGTEAFF.

The genes are TRBV5-1 and TRBJ1-4. Germline V lookup: CDR1 SGHRS, CDR2 YFSETQ. The CDR3 contains 14 residues. The CDR3 reads CASSRTTTNEKLFF.

The CDR3 protein is CAIAPTRGGRDTQYF. This rearrangement joins TRBV10-3 to TRBJ2-3; TCRdb designates TRBD2, a call that cannot be tested without DNA. The CDR3 totals 15 residues. Germline CDR1 reads ENHRY; CDR2 reads SYGVKD.

This chain connects TRBV6-5 to TRBJ1-1; there is no DNA to check the TCRdb D call of TRBD1. CDR1 is MNHEY and CDR2 is SVGAGI in the germline V gene. The CDR3 spans 16 residues. This CDR3 is CASSYWARGMNTEAFF.

The V gene is TRBV6-4, the J gene TRBJ2-2. Germline V CDR1 and CDR2: MRHNA, SNTAGT. The CDR3 consists of 14 residues. The CDR3 protein is CASTLSPNTGELFF.

The rearrangement joins TRBV5-1 to TRBJ2-1; TCRdb outputs TRBD2, but without DNA this stays unchecked. The germline gives CDR1 SGHRS, CDR2 YFSETQ. This CDR3 is 18 amino acids long. This CDR3 reads CASSLAWYSGGSYNEQFF.

The chain employs TRBV3-1 and TRBJ2-7. Germline CDR1 reads LGHDT; CDR2 reads YNNKEL (reference sequence). The length of the CDR3 is 14 residues. The CDR3 sequence: CASSQFQGTYEQYF.

This sequence joins TRBV6-1 and TRBJ1-1; TCRdb's D call, TRBD1, is unchecked because there is no DNA. There are 15 residues in the CDR3. Per germline, CDR1 MNHNS and CDR2 SASEGT. CDR3 sequence: CASARGGALNTEAFF.

This rearrangement joins TRBV7-8 to TRBJ2-3; TCRdb's D gene call, TRBD1, goes unchecked for lack of DNA. The germline CDR1 and CDR2 sequences are SGHVS and FQNEAQ. This CDR3 has 16 amino acids. The CDR3 region is CASSSNRGLGTDTQYF.

This sequence joins TRBV15 and TRBJ1-2; TCRdb's assignment of TRBD1 cannot be checked, as there is no DNA. CDR3 length equals 14 residues. CDR1 is LNHNV, CDR2 YYDKDF, per germline (reference sequence). CDR3: CATSTRKSGDGYTF.

The J gene is TRBJ1-1, the V gene TRBV7-2; TCRdb's D call, TRBD1, is unchecked because there is no DNA. The germline gives CDR1 SGHTA, CDR2 FQGNSA. The CDR3 is 15 residues long. The CDR3 here is CASSLVWGQNTEAFF.

The chain combines TRBV18 with TRBJ2-2; TCRdb lists TRBD2, though no DNA is available to test this call. The CDR3 length is 17 residues. Germline V gene sequence: CDR1 KGHSH, CDR2 LQKENI. The CDR3 region is CASSPQSSGRRTGELFF.

This chain uses TRBV7-2 with TRBJ1-1. Germline lookup yields CDR1 SGHTA and CDR2 FQGNSA. CDR3 size: 16 residues. CDR3 protein: CASSFGRREVNTEAFF.

The chain carries TRBV5-1 and TRBJ1-1; checking the TCRdb D call of TRBD1 is not possible without DNA. The CDR3 extends over 16 amino acids. Germline V gives CDR1 SGHRS, CDR2 YFSETQ. The CDR3 sequence is CASSPGQGYGVTEAFF.

The V and J genes are TRBV2 and TRBJ1-5; the TCRdb D gene call, TRBD1, has no DNA to confirm it. The germline V gene has CDR1 SNHLY and CDR2 FYNNEI. The CDR3 has 15 amino acids. The CDR3 spells CASRASRDSNQPQHF.

J is TRBJ1-5 and V is TRBV3-1; checking the TCRdb D call of TRBD1 is not possible without DNA. Germline V gene data show CDR1 as LGHDT and CDR2 as YNNKEL (reference sequence). CDR3 size: 20 residues. CDR3 sequence reads: CASSLGGPRRQSAPLQPQHF.